The rows below give T cell receptor beta chains drawn from one sample of a study of CD4 T cells in relation to SARS-CoV-2 and coronaviruses. Data came from immunoSEQ multiplex PCR; TCRdb stores just in-frame clones and leaves some out. The sample has tens of thousands of clones; over 60% are singletons. These receptors are not linked to any known antigen. Sequenced: memory CD4+ T cells from PBMCs, cultured in vitro. These TCRs come from an adult with COVID-19. Both conserved end residues are part of each CDR3. A D gene is named only where the DNA matches it firmly. Clone size is stated in some rows and not others, as once, few, many or a class when expanded.

size	V	D	J	CDR3	DNA
once	TRBV29-1	.	TRBJ1-2	CSVETGIRGYTF	TGCAGCGTTGAAACGGGAATTAGGGGCTACACCTTC
.	TRBV7-2	.	TRBJ2-7	CASSSRDQGAKAYEQYF	TGTGCCAGCAGCTCCAGAGACCAAGGAGCCAAAGCCTACGAGCAGTACTTC
.	TRBV29-1	TRBD1	TRBJ2-5	CSVDEAQGFRETQYF	TGCAGCGTTGACGAGGCACAGGGGTTCCGAGAGACCCAGTACTTC
.	TRBV18	.	TRBJ2-2	CASSPQQENTGELFF	TGTGCCAGCTCACCACAACAGGAGAACACCGGGGAGCTGTTTTTT
.	TRBV12-3/TRBV12-4	.	TRBJ1-2	CASSSHRVIGYTF	TGTGCCAGCTCTAGCCACAGGGTAATCGGCTACACCTTC
.	TRBV19	.	TRBJ1-1	CASREGRDTEAFF	TGTGCCAGTAGGGAAGGACGGGACACTGAAGCTTTCTTT
.	TRBV2	TRBD1	TRBJ2-7	CASSVQGAHGEQYF	TGTGCCAGCAGTGTACAGGGGGCACATGGCGAGCAGTACTTC
.	TRBV7-6	.	TRBJ2-2	CASSLAGTAANTGELFF	TGTGCCAGCAGCTTAGCGGGGACCGCAGCGAACACCGGGGAGCTGTTTTTT
.	TRBV2	TRBD2	TRBJ2-1	CASSDRTSFYVTEQFF	TGTGCCAGCAGTGATAGGACTAGTTTTTATGTGACTGAGCAGTTCTTC
few	TRBV5-1	TRBD1	TRBJ1-1	CASSPRKGVVAPRGRNSYF	TGCGCCAGCAGCCCCCGCAAAGGGGTTGTCGCTCCCAGGGGGCGGAATTCTTATTTT
.	TRBV28	.	TRBJ2-1	CASSFRGSHSYNEQFF	TGTGCCAGCAGTTTCAGAGGGAGTCATTCCTACAATGAGCAGTTCTTC
.	TRBV14	TRBD1	TRBJ2-7	CASSQPGQGAIEQYF	TGTGCCAGCAGCCAACCGGGACAGGGGGCGATAGAGCAGTACTTC
.	TRBV3-1/TRBV3-2	.	TRBJ2-7	CASSRAASSYEQYF	TGTGCCAGCAGCCGAGCGGCTAGCTCCTACGAGCAGTACTTC
.	TRBV7-2	TRBD2	TRBJ2-5	CASSSNGLAGVGETQYF	TGTGCCAGCAGCTCCAATGGACTAGCGGGAGTTGGCGAGACCCAGTACTTC
.	TRBV12-5	.	TRBJ2-3	CASGGNTDTQYF	TGTGCTAGTGGTGGGAACACAGATACGCAGTATTTT
.	TRBV18	.	TRBJ2-3	CASSPRRTDTQYF	TGTGCCAGCTCACCGCGGAGAACAGATACGCAGTATTTT
.	TRBV14	.	TRBJ2-7	CASSQDLPDPPHEQYF	TGTGCCAGCAGCCAAGACTTGCCAGATCCCCCCCACGAGCAGTACTTC
.	TRBV9	TRBD1	TRBJ1-2	CASSVGGGHGYTF	TGTGCCAGCAGCGTAGGAGGGGGCCATGGCTACACCTTC
.	TRBV15	TRBD1	TRBJ1-5	CATSRETGGGNQPQHF	TGTGCCACCAGCAGAGAGACAGGGGGGGGGAATCAGCCCCAGCATTTT
.	TRBV5-4	TRBD2	TRBJ2-1	CASSFPPSGNYNEQFF	TGTGCCAGCAGCTTTCCTCCTAGCGGGAACTACAATGAGCAGTTCTTC
.	TRBV5-4	.	TRBJ2-7	CASSLDAYEQYF	TGTGCCAGCAGCTTGGATGCCTACGAGCAGTACTTC
.	TRBV6-5	TRBD1	TRBJ2-2	CASSSGTANTGELFF	TGTGCCAGCAGCTCCGGGACAGCGAACACCGGGGAGCTGTTTTTT
.	TRBV19	.	TRBJ2-4	CASSQQIAKNIQYF	TGTGCCAGTAGTCAACAAATAGCCAAAAACATTCAGTACTTC
.	TRBV20-1	.	TRBJ2-7	CSASHQGRTSYEQYF	TGCAGTGCTAGTCATCAGGGGCGAACCTCCTACGAGCAGTACTTC
.	TRBV28	TRBD1	TRBJ1-2	CAVEGQGASGYTF	TGTGCCGTAGAGGGACAGGGGGCAAGTGGCTACACCTTC
.	TRBV30	.	TRBJ1-6	CAWHPPDSPLHF	TGTGCCTGGCATCCGCCGGACTCACCCCTCCACTTT
.	TRBV28	.	TRBJ2-5	CASSFGTRLRALETQYF	TGTGCCAGCAGTTTTGGGACCAGACTACGCGCGTTAGAGACCCAGTACTTC
.	TRBV28	.	TRBJ2-1	CASIDRFTNEQFF	TGTGCCAGCATCGACAGGTTTACGAATGAGCAGTTCTTC
.	TRBV21-1	.	TRBJ2-7	CASIPFLSYEQYF	TGTGCCAGCATCCCTTTTTTATCCTACGAGCAGTACTTC
.	TRBV18	TRBD1	TRBJ2-7	CASSPGQGAAYEQYF	TGTGCCAGCTCACCGGGACAGGGGGCAGCCTACGAGCAGTACTTC
.	TRBV10-3	.	TRBJ1-1	CAISFSIGTEAFF	TGTGCCATCAGCTTCTCTATAGGCACTGAAGCTTTCTTT
.	TRBV2	.	TRBJ2-3	CASRIAEGTNTQYF	TGTGCCAGCAGAATAGCGGAGGGGACGAATACGCAGTATTTT